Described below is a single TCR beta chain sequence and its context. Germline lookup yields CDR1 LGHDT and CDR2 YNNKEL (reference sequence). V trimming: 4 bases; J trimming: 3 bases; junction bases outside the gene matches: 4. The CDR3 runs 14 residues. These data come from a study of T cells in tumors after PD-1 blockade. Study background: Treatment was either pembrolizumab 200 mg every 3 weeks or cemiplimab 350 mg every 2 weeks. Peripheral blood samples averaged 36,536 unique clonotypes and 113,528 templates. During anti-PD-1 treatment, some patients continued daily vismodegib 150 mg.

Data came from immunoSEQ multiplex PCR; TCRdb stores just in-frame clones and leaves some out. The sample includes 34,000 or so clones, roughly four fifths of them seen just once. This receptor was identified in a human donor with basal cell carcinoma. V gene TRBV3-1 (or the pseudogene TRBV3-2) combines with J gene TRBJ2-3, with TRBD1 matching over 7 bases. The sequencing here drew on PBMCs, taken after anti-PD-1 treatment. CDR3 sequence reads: CASSLRQGTDTQYF. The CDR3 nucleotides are TGTGCCAGCAGCCTTAGACAGGGAACAGATACGCAGTATTTT.